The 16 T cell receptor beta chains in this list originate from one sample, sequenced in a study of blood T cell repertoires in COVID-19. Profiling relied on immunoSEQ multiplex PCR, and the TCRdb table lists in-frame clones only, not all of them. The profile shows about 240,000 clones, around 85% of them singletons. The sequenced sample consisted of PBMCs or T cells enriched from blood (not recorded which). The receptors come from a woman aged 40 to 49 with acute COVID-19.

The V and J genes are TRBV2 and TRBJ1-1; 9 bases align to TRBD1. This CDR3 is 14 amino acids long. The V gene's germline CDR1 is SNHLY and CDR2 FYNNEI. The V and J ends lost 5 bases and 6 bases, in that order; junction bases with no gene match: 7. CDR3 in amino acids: CASSSGTGLPEAFF. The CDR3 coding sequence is TGTGCCAGCAGTTCCGGGACAGGGTTGCCTGAAGCTTTCTTT.

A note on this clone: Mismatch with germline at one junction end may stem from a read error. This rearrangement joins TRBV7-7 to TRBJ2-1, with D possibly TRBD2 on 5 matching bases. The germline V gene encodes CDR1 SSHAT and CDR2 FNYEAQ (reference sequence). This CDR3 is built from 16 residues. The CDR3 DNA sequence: TGTGCTAGCAGTAACGGGGTTTCAAGCTCCTACAATGAGCAGTTCTTC. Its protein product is CASSNGVSSSYNEQFF. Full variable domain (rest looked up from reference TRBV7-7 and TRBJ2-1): GAGVSQSPRYKVTKRGQDVTLRCDPISSHATLYWYQQALGQGPEFLTYFNYEAQPDKSGLPSDRFSAERPEGSISTLTIQRTEQRDSAMYRCASSNGVSSSYNEQFFGPGTRLTVL.

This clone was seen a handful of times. The CDR3 protein is CASSIVTGGSYEQYF. In DNA form, the CDR3 reads TGTGCCAGTAGTATAGTTACAGGGGGCTCCTACGAGCAGTACTTC. This chain links TRBV19 with TRBJ2-7; 8 nucleotides agree with TRBD1. J was trimmed by 0 bases and V by 1 base; bases with no gene match: 2. This CDR3 comprises 15 residues. The germline V gene encodes CDR1 LNHDA and CDR2 SQIVND (reference sequence).

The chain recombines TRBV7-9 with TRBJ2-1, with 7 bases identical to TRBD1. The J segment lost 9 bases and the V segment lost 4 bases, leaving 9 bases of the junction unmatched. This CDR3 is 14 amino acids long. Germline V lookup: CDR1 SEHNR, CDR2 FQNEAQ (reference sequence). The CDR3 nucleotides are TGTGCCAGCAGCTCCAGAGGACAGGACGGTGAGCAGTTCTTC. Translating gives CASSSRGQDGEQFF.

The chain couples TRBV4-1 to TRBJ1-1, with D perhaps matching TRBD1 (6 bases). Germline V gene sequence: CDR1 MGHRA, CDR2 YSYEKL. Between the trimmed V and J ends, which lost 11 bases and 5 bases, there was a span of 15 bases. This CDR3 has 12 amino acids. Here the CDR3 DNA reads TGCGCCTCCAGAGGGGGTATAACTGAAGCTTTCTTT. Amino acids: CASRGGITEAFF.

CDR3 sequence reads: CASSLTSGEQYF. DNA for the CDR3: TGTGCCAGCAGCTTGACTAGCGGTGAGCAGTACTTC. This chain uses TRBV5-4 with TRBJ2-7; 8 nucleotides agree with TRBD2. CDR1 and CDR2 (germline): SGHNT, YYREEE (reference sequence). CDR3 length: 12 amino acids. V lost 1 base, J lost 7 bases, and 1 base stayed unmatched.

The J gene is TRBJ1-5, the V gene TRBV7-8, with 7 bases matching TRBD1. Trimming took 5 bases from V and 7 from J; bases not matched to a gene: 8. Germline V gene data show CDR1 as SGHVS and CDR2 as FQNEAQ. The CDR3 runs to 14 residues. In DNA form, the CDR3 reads TGTGCCAGCAGCCGAGACAGGGCTTCACAGCCCCAGCATTTT. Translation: CASSRDRASQPQHF. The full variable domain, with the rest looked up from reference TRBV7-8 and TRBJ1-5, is GAGVSQSPRYKVAKRGQDVALRCDPISGHVSLFWYQQALGQGPEFLTYFQNEAQLDKSGLPSDRFFAERPEGSVSTLKIQRTQQEDSAVYLCASSRDRASQPQHFGDGTRLSIL.

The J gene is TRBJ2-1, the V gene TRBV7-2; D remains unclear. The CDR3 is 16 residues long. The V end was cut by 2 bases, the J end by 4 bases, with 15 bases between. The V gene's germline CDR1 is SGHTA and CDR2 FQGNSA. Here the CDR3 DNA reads TGTGCCAGCAGCTTACTGGGTAGCCCGCCTTACAATGAGCAGTTCTTC. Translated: CASSLLGSPPYNEQFF.

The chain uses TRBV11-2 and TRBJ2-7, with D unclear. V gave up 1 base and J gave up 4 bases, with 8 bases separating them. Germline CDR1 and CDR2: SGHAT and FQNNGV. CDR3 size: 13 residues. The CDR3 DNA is TGTGCCAGCAGCTTAGTTTCCGGGTACGAGCAGTACTTC. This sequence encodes CASSLVSGYEQYF.

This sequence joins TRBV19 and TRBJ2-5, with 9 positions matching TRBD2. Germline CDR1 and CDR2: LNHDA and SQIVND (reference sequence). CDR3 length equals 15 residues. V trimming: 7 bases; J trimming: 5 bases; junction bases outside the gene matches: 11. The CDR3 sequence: CASTPRRGGSETQYF. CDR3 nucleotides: TGTGCCAGTACCCCCCGGCGGGGGGGATCCGAGACCCAGTACTTC. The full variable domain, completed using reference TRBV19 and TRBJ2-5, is DGGITQSPKYLFRKEGQNVTLSCEQNLNHDAMYWYRQDPGQGLRLIYYSQIVNDFQKGDIAEGYSVSREKKESFPLTVTSAQKNPTAFYLCASTPRRGGSETQYFGPGTRLLVL.

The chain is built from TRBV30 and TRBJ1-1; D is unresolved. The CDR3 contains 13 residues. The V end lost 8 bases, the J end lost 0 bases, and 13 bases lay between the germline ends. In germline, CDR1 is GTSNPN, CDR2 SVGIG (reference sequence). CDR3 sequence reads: CAGNRGMNTEAFF. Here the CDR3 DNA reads TGTGCCGGCAACCGAGGTATGAACACTGAAGCTTTCTTT.

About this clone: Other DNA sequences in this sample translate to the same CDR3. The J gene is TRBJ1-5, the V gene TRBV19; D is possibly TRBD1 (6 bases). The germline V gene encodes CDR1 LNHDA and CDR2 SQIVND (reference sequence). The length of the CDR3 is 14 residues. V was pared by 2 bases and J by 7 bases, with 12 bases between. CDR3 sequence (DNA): TGTGCCAGTAGTATACAGGGGTTTGGCCAGCCCCAGCATTTT. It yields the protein CASSIQGFGQPQHF.

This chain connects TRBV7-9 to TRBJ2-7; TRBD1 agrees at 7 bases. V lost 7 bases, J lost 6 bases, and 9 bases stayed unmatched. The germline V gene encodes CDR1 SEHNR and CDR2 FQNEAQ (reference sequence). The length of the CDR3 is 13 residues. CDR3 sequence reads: CASTTVQGREQYF. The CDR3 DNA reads TGTGCCAGCACCACCGTACAGGGGCGCGAGCAGTACTTC. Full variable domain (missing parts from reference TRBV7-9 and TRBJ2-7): DTGVSQNPRHKITKRGQNVTFRCDPISEHNRLYWYRQTLGQGPEFLTYFQNEAQLEKSRLLSDRFSAERPKGSFSTLEIQRTEQGDSAMYLCASTTVQGREQYFGPGTRLTVT.

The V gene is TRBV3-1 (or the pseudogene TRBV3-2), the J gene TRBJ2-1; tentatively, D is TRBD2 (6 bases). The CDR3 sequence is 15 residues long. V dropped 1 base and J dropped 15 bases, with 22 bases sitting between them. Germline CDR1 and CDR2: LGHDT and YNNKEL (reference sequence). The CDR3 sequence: CASSQGPQPGGPRFF. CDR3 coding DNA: TGTGCCAGCAGCCAAGGACCCCAACCTGGAGGGCCTCGGTTCTTC.

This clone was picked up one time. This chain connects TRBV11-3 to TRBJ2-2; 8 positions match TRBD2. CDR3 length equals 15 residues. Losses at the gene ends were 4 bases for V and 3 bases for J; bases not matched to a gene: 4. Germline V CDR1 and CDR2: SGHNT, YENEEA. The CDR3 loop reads CASSWVAGHTGELFF. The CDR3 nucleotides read TGTGCCAGCAGCTGGGTAGCGGGACACACCGGGGAGCTGTTTTTT.

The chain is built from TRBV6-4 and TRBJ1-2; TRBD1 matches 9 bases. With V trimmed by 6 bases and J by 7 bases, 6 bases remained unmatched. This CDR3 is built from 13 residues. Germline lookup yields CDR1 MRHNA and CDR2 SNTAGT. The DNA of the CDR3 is TGTGCCAGCAGGGGACAGGGAACAGGTGGCTACACCTTC. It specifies CASRGQGTGGYTF.